This T cell receptor beta chain was recovered during a study of blood T cell repertoires in COVID-19. Under the authors' procedure: Amplification from reference gene primers served as the basis for estimated nucleated cell counts. Assay: immunoSEQ multiplex PCR; the TCRdb copy retains only in-frame clones and omits some. Clonal size and the V and J genes are those of that table, whereas D and trimming came from the DNA. The sample gives about 34,000 clones, about 78% of which show up once; roughly 7.3% is in the top ten. The CDR3 is 16 residues long. Germline values: CDR1 SGHRS, CDR2 YFSETQ. The junction had 7 bases not matched to a gene; V was cut back by 4 bases and J by 3 bases.

The TCR comes from an older woman with acute or convalescent COVID-19. The source material was peripheral blood. This sequence joins TRBV5-1 and TRBJ2-2; 9 bases agree with TRBD1. CDR3 amino acids: CASSPNRGQDTGELFF. CDR3 sequence (DNA): TGCGCCAGCAGCCCCAACAGGGGGCAAGACACCGGGGAGCTGTTTTTT.